This is a list of T cell receptor beta chains from one sample in a study of identical twins. TCRdb analysed the 5' RACE reads with MiXCR anew, one entry per CDR3 protein. The data contain roughly 480,000 distinct CDR3 sequences, more than 20% of them singletons. The sample also formed part of further work on T cells expressing NK-cell markers.

Sequencing was performed on CD4+ T cells sorted from blood. These receptors originate from a young woman in good health. The CDR3 runs from the conserved cysteine through the conserved F or W. The D gene is left open where the match is weak. Some rows mark clone size as missing; the rest say once, few, many or name a class of expanded clone.

j_gene	abundance	d_gene	v_gene	CDR3nt	CDR3aa
TRBJ2-6	few	-	TRBV6-2/TRBV6-3	TGTGCCAGCAGTCGACAGTACGGGGCCAACGTCCTGACTTTC	CASSRQYGANVLTF
TRBJ2-7	-	-	TRBV2	TGTGCCAGCAGACCTCTCCAGGAGGGGGCTAACGAGCAGTACTTC	CASRPLQEGANEQYF
TRBJ2-1	many	TRBD2	TRBV7-2	TGTGCCAGCAGCTTAGAAGGACTAGCTTACAATGAGCAGTTCTTC	CASSLEGLAYNEQFF
TRBJ1-5	-	-	TRBV12-3/TRBV12-4	TGTGCCAGCCTCAGAGGGGGGAGCAATCAGCCCCAGCATTTT	CASLRGGSNQPQHF
TRBJ2-1	-	-	TRBV25-1	TGTGCCAGCAGAGGGCAGGGTGGATACTACAATGAGCAGTTCTTC	CASRGQGGYYNEQFF
TRBJ2-1	-	TRBD2	TRBV5-1	TGCGCCAGCAGCTTGGTTGGGACTAGCGGAAATGAGCAGTTCTTC	CASSLVGTSGNEQFF
TRBJ2-1	few	-	TRBV7-8	TGTGCCAGCAGCTTGTTTAGCGGAGGGGCGTACAATGAGCAGTTCTTC	CASSLFSGGAYNEQFF
TRBJ2-1	few	-	TRBV20-1	TGCAGCGCCAATAGTGGGATCAATGAGCAGTTCTTC	CSANSGINEQFF
TRBJ1-2	few	-	TRBV12-3/TRBV12-4	TGTGCCAGCAGTTCAGGCGCCTATGGCTACACCTTC	CASSSGAYGYTF
TRBJ1-1	few	-	TRBV5-1	TGCGCCAGCAGCCCCGGCGGGTTGAACACTGAAGCTTTCTTT	CASSPGGLNTEAFF
TRBJ2-7	-	TRBD2	TRBV4-1	TGCGCCAGCAGCCGGGGACTAGCGGGGCCCAGGGAGCAGTACTTC	CASSRGLAGPREQYF
TRBJ1-2	-	TRBD1	TRBV3-1	TGTGCCAGCAGCTTTTGGACAGGGGGCTCTGGCTACACCTTC	CASSFWTGGSGYTF
TRBJ2-7	-	-	TRBV29-1	TGCAGCGTGAAGCGACTGGGGGGAGGCTACGAGCAGTACTTC	CSVKRLGGGYEQYF
TRBJ2-3	-	-	TRBV5-1	TGCGCCAGCAGCGAGGAGGGCACAGATACGCAGTATTTT	CASSEEGTDTQYF
TRBJ2-2	-	-	TRBV9	TGTGCCAGCAGCGTAGTACTAGGGACCGTCGGCACCGGGGAGCTGTTTTTT	CASSVVLGTVGTGELFF
TRBJ1-1	-	TRBD1	TRBV7-8	TGTGCCAGCAGCTTAGCCACAGGGGCCCGCATGAACACTGAAGCTTTCTTT	CASSLATGARMNTEAFF
TRBJ2-5	-	-	TRBV2	TGTGCCAGCAGCCAAGGGGGAACTCAAGAGACCCAGTACTTC	CASSQGGTQETQYF
TRBJ2-1	-	TRBD1	TRBV5-1	TGCGCCAGCAGCCCGGGACAGGGGGCATCATATGAGCAGTTCTTC	CASSPGQGASYEQFF
TRBJ2-1	-	-	TRBV7-2	TGTGCCAGCAGCTCAGGAGGGGAGTGGGGGGGCCACAATGAGCAGTTCTTC	CASSSGGEWGGHNEQFF
TRBJ2-1	few	TRBD2	TRBV14	TGTGCCAGCAGCAACACTCTTACTAGCGGGAGGGCCCATGAGCAGTTCTTC	CASSNTLTSGRAHEQFF
TRBJ1-1	-	-	TRBV12-3/TRBV12-4	TGTGCCAGCAAAAGAGCGGGGTCCTTGAACACTGAAGCTTTCTTT	CASKRAGSLNTEAFF
TRBJ2-4	few	-	TRBV12-3/TRBV12-4	TGTGCCAGCAGCCCCTTGGTAGCCAAAAACATTCAGTACTTC	CASSPLVAKNIQYF
TRBJ2-5	many	-	TRBV6-6	TGTGCCAGCAGTTACGGCAGGAAAGAGACCCAGTACTTC	CASSYGRKETQYF
TRBJ2-1	-	TRBD2	TRBV18	TGTGCCAGCTCACCACGCGGGGGGGCCTTAGGATATGAGCAGTTCTTC	CASSPRGGALGYEQFF
TRBJ2-1	-	-	TRBV5-1	TGCGCCAGCAGATATACCTACAATGAGCAGTTCTTC	CASRYTYNEQFF
TRBJ2-1	-	TRBD2	TRBV12-3/TRBV12-4	TGTGCCAGCAGGGAAGGGACTAGCGGGAGGGCATGGGAGCAGTTCTTC	CASREGTSGRAWEQFF
TRBJ2-3	few	-	TRBV6-5	TGTGCCAGCAGTTACACCTCACGGTACACAGATACGCAGTATTTT	CASSYTSRYTDTQYF
TRBJ2-1	-	-	TRBV7-2	TGTGCCAGCAGCCAAACCCGGGACGGATACAATGAGCAGTTCTTC	CASSQTRDGYNEQFF
TRBJ2-2	-	-	TRBV12-3/TRBV12-4	TGTGCCAGCACCCTACCGTTAGGTAGCGGCAACACCGGGGAGCTGTTTTTT	CASTLPLGSGNTGELFF
TRBJ2-2	-	-	TRBV5-1	TGCGCCAGCAGCTTACAGGAGGTCACCGGGGAGCTGTTTTTT	CASSLQEVTGELFF
TRBJ2-5	-	TRBD1	TRBV6-5	TGTGCCAGCAGTTACGGTCAGGCCAGGGGGTTGGGGCGAGAGACCCAGTACTTC	CASSYGQARGLGRETQYF
TRBJ2-1	-	-	TRBV5-5	TGTGCCAGCACATTGATCGGGAATGAGCAGTTCTTC	CASTLIGNEQFF
TRBJ2-5	-	-	TRBV28	TGTGCCAGCAGCCGCCCGGGTCCCAGGCCCCAAGAGACCCAGTACTTC	CASSRPGPRPQETQYF
TRBJ2-7	-	TRBD2	TRBV18	TGTGCCAGCTCGGAGACCACCGGGGGGGGATCCTACGAGCAGTACTTC	CASSETTGGGSYEQYF
TRBJ2-5	few	-	TRBV3-1	TGTGCCAGCAGCCGGGGGACCTACCAAGAGACCCAGTACTTC	CASSRGTYQETQYF
TRBJ2-7	-	TRBD1	TRBV5-1	TGCGCCAGCAGCCACCCAGGGACAGGGGTTTCCTACGAGCAGTACTTC	CASSHPGTGVSYEQYF
TRBJ2-5	-	-	TRBV6-6	TGTGCCAGCAGTGCCCAGGTGGAGACCCAGTACTTC	CASSAQVETQYF
TRBJ1-1	few	-	TRBV6-5	TGTGCCAGCAGTGGACAGTTTGAAGCTTTCTTT	CASSGQFEAFF